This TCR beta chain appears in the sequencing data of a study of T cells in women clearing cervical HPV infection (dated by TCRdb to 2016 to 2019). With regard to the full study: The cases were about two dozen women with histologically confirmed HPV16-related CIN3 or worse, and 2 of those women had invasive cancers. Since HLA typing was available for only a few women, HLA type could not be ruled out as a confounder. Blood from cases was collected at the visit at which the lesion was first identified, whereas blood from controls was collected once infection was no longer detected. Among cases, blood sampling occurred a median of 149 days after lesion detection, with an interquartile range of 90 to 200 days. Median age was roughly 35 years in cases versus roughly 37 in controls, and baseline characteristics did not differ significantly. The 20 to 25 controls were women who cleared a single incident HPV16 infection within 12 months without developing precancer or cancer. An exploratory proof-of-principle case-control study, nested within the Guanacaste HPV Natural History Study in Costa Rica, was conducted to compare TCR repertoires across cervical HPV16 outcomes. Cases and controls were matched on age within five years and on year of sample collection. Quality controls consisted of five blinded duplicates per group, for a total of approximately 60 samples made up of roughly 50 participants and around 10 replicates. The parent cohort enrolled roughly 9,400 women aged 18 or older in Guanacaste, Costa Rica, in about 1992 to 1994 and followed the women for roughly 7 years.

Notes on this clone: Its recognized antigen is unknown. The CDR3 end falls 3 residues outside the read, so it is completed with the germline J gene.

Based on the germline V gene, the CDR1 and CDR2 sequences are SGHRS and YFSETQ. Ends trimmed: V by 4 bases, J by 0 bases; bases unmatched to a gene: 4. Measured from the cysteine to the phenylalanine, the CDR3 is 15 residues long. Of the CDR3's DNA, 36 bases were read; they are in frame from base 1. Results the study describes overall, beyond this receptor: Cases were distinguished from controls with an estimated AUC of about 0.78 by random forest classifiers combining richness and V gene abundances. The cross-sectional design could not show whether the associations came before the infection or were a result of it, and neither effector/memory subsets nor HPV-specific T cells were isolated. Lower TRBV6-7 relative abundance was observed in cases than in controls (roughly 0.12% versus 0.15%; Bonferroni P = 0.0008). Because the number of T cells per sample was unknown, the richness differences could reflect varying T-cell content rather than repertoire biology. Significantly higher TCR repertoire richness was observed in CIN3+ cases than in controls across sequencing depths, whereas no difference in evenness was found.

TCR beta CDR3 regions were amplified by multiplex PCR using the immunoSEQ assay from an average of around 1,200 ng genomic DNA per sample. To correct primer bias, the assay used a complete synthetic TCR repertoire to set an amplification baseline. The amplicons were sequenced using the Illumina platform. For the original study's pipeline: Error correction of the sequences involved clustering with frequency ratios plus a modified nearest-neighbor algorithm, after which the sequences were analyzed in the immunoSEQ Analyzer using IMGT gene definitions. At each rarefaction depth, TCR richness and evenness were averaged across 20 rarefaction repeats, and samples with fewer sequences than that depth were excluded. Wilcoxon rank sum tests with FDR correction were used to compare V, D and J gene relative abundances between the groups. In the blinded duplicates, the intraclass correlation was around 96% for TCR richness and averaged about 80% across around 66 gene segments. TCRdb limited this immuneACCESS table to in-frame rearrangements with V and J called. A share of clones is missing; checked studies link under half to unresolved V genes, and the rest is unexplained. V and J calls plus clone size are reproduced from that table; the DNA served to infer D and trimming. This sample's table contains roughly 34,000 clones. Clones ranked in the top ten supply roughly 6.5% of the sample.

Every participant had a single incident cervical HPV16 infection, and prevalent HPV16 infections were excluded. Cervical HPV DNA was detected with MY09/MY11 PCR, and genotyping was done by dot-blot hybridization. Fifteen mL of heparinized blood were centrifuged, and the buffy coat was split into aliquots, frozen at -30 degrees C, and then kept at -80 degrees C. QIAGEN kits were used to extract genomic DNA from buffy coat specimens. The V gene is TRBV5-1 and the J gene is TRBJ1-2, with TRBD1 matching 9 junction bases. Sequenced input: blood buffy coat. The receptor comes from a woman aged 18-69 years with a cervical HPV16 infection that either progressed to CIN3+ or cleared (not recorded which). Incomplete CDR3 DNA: TGCGCCAGCAGCATGACAGGGGGGTCTAACTATGGC. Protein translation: CASSMTGGSNYG. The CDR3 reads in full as CASSMTGGSNYGYTF.